This T cell receptor (beta chain) appears in the sequencing data of a study of shared clonotypes between healthy human individuals. TCRdb's table, derived via immunoSEQ multiplex PCR, lists solely in-frame clones and lacks some. The table includes about 300,000 clones, 74% detected once. To note about this clone: The antigen remains unidentified.

Notes on the study in general: Non-shared clonotypes had lower generation probabilities than those shared by all four donors.

This CDR3 comprises 13 residues. This rearrangement joins TRBV21-1 to TRBJ2-1; the table's D call, TRBD1, has no DNA check behind it. TRBV21-1 represents a pseudogene. The clonotype comes from a man aged 25-40 years in good health. Material: memory CD4+ T cells sorted from blood. Subset of the sample: CD45RA-negative fraction. CDR3: CASSNSQYNEQFF. Here the CDR3 DNA reads TGTGCCAGCAGCAACTCACAGTACAATGAGCAGTTCTTC.